This T cell receptor beta chain was profiled in a study of immune evolution from preneoplasia to lung adenocarcinoma. The method was immunoSEQ multiplex PCR; TCRdb's version includes in-frame clones alone and lacks a portion of them. This sample has 9,000 to 10,000 clones; 70% to 80% occur once, and the top ten carry around 9%. Study-level points and caveats: Normal lung had the highest top T cell clone frequencies.

Notes on this clone: The antigen is unknown.

CDR3 size: 14 residues. Trimming at V came to 5 bases and at J to 13 bases, leaving 14 bases not matched to a gene. Germline lookup yields CDR1 SGHTA and CDR2 FQGTGA. This rearrangement joins TRBV7-3 to TRBJ2-1; TRBD2 matches 7 bases. Sequencing was performed on FFPE minimally invasive lung adenocarcinoma tissue. This receptor was taken from an older donor with lung adenocarcinoma. The CDR3 region is CASSILPGTTGQFF. The CDR3 coding sequence is TGTGCCAGCAGCATACTCCCCGGGACTACCGGTCAGTTCTTC.